The clone carrying this TCR beta chain came up once. Authors' data handling: Estimation of nucleated cell counts relied on the amplification of reference gene primers. Clones were sequenced by immunoSEQ multiplex PCR, and TCRdb holds only the in-frame ones, with some missing. D and trimming were read from the DNA, whereas the V and J calls and clone size are those reported in that table. The sample shows 400,000 to 550,000 clones, roughly 89% of them seen only once. The data stem from a study of blood T cell repertoires in COVID-19. Background on the study: There were acute and convalescent COVID-19 samples, and they came from the United States, Italy and Spain. PBMCs, B-cell-depleted T cells, or T cells were the source of the cDNA or gDNA that made up the material.

This CDR3 region has 15 residues. V lost 3 bases and J lost 4; bases outside the gene matches: 4. Germline-derived CDR1 and CDR2 are SGDLS and YYNGEE. The V gene is TRBV9, the J gene TRBJ2-2, with 9 bases matching TRBD1. The sequencing sample was made of peripheral blood. This receptor was taken from a woman in her 30s with acute or convalescent COVID-19. The CDR3 DNA is TGTGCCAGCAGCGCACAGGGGGCTGGCACCGGGGAGCTGTTTTTT. Protein product: CASSAQGAGTGELFF.